This T cell receptor (beta chain) was sequenced during a study of blood T cell repertoires in COVID-19. Overall study context: The United States, Italy and Spain supplied acute and convalescent COVID-19 samples. T cells, B-cell-depleted T cells, or PBMCs provided the cDNA or gDNA that served as material.

Looked up from germline, CDR1 is SGDLS and CDR2 is YYNGEE. This CDR3 has 18 amino acids. V shed 3 bases and J 0 bases; nucleotides not matched to a gene: 9. TCRdb's copy holds only in-frame clones and misses some; the assay was immunoSEQ multiplex PCR. Among some 390,000 clones listed, around 87% were seen once. This TCR derives from a woman between 55 and 75 years old with COVID-19, enrolled during active disease. The chain joins TRBV9 to TRBJ2-1; 10 positions match TRBD2. The sequenced sample was peripheral blood. CDR3 sequence (DNA): TGTGCCAGCAGCGGAGGGCTAGCGGGGGCGAGCTCCTACAATGAGCAGTTCTTC. Translated, it gives CASSGGLAGASSYNEQFF.